This T cell receptor (beta chain) is from a study of control samples from healthy donors and cancer patients. Assay used: immunoSEQ multiplex PCR; TCRdb lists only in-frame clones, some missing. The data hold 140,000 to 150,000 clones, with 89% observed a single time. Trimming pared 1 base from V and 4 bases from J, leaving 6 bases between. The CDR3 sequence is 13 residues long. The germline V gene has CDR1 SGHDT and CDR2 YYEEEE. This chain joins TRBV5-6 and TRBJ2-1, with D maybe TRBD2 (5 bases). The sample comprised blood. The TCR was taken from a young man in good health. CDR3 DNA sequence: TGTGCCAGCAGCTTGAGAGGGTACAATGAGCAGTTCTTC. It translates to CASSLRGYNEQFF.